The 10 T cell receptor beta chains listed next were all sequenced from one sample in a study of T cells in Graves' hyperthyroidism and ophthalmopathy (dated by TCRdb to about 2019). Library preparation employed multiplex PCR. Reads for this sample came from an Illumina HiSeq 2000. TCR beta CDR3 regions were amplified from RNA transcripts. For the first round of RT-PCR on the TCR CDR3, the HTBI primer set was used together with the Qiagen OneStep RT-PCR kit. TCRdb cleaned the public reads at Q25 with fastp, built clones with MiXCR and kept in-frame beta chains. Rows merge per CDR3 protein into single entries with the most common DNA and genes. The table for this sample lists around 290,000 distinct CDR3 sequences; about 13% of them were counted only once. The biggest ten clones account for 7.9% of the sample. The sequenced sample consisted of blood. These receptors all come from a woman between 40 and 55 years old with Graves' hyperthyroidism.

This clonotype occurred many times. The rearrangement links TRBV7-2 to TRBJ2-1; 8 bases match TRBD1. Per the germline V gene, CDR1 is SGHTA and CDR2 is FQGNSA. This CDR3 has 15 amino acids. Unmatched junction bases numbered 11, after V lost 6 bases and J lost 7 bases. The CDR3 sequence is CASSSQGESRNEQFF. The CDR3 DNA is TGTGCCAGCAGTTCACAGGGGGAATCTAGGAATGAGCAGTTCTTC.

This clonotype occurred many times. The CDR3 nucleotides are TGTGCCAGCAGCTCAAGGGGAAAACAAGAGACCCAGTACTTC. Translating it yields CASSSRGKQETQYF. V usage is TRBV7-9 and J usage is TRBJ2-5, with D maybe TRBD1 (5 bases). There are 14 residues in the CDR3. The germline gives CDR1 SEHNR, CDR2 FQNEAQ (reference sequence). V was clipped by 4 bases and J by 2 bases, with 11 bases between them.

The chain couples TRBV6-1 to TRBJ1-6; D is uncertain. The CDR3 contains 13 residues. V was pared by 6 bases and J by 7 bases, with 10 bases between. Per the germline V gene, CDR1 is MNHNS and CDR2 is SASEGT. The CDR3 DNA reads as TGTGCCAGCAGCCTATCGGAAAATTCACCCCTCCACTTT. The encoded protein is CASSLSENSPLHF.

The V and J genes are TRBV11-3 and TRBJ2-1; D perhaps matches TRBD2 (6 bases). Germline assignment: CDR1 SGHNT and CDR2 YENEEA. This CDR3 has 16 residues. V lost 1 base to trimming and J lost 0 bases, with 10 bases between them. The CDR3 DNA reads as TGTGCCAGCAGCTTAGGTCGGGACTTCTCCTACAATGAGCAGTTCTTC. Translating gives CASSLGRDFSYNEQFF.

In DNA, the CDR3 is TGTGCCAGCAGCTTAGTTAGGGGGCGCCTGAATGAGCAGTTCTTC. Translation gives CASSLVRGRLNEQFF. The chain has TRBV11-2 and TRBJ2-1; 7 nucleotides agree with TRBD1. CDR1 and CDR2 from the germline V gene are SGHAT and FQNNGV. The CDR3 is 15 residues long. V was clipped by 1 base and J by 7 bases; unmatched bases: 7. The whole variable domain, remainder taken from reference TRBV11-2 and TRBJ2-1, is EAGVAQSPRYKIIEKRQSVAFWCNPISGHATLYWYQQILGQGPKLLIQFQNNGVVDDSQLPKDRFSAERLKGVDSTLKIQPAKLEDSAVYLCASSLVRGRLNEQFFGPGTRLTVL.

In this sample, this clonotype turned up many times. The CDR3 sequence: CASSWLGPNYGYTF. Here the CDR3 DNA reads TGTGCCAGCAGTTGGCTGGGGCCTAACTATGGCTACACCTTC. The J gene is TRBJ1-2, the V gene TRBV12-3 or TRBV12-4; a possible D gene is TRBD1 (5 bases). Trimming removed 4 bases at V and 0 bases at J, with 9 bases between. The CDR3 totals 14 residues.

This clonotype came up many times. In DNA, the CDR3 is TGTGCCAGCAGGCTGCAAACAGAGACTCCCAAGACGCAAGATGAAAAACTGTTTTTT. It translates to CASRLQTETPKTQDEKLFF. The J gene is TRBJ1-4, the V gene TRBV12-3 or TRBV12-4; D call uncertain. The CDR3 extends over 19 amino acids. Deletions cut 6 bases from V and 6 bases from J, with 29 bases between.

The sample holds many counts of this clonotype. The chain carries TRBV7-8 and TRBJ1-6, with D tentatively TRBD1 (6 bases). CDR1 is SGHVS and CDR2 is FQNEAQ in the germline V gene. The CDR3 spans 16 residues. The V and J ends lost 5 bases and 2 bases respectively, with 13 bases between them. CDR3 amino acids: CASSDPGATYNSPLHF. Written as DNA, the CDR3 is TGTGCCAGCAGCGATCCAGGGGCCACCTATAATTCACCCCTCCACTTT.

This clonotype was picked up many times. The V call is TRBV6-1, the J call TRBJ2-7; D is unclear. The CDR3 consists of 13 residues. CDR1 and CDR2 from the germline V gene are MNHNS and SASEGT. Between the trimmed V and J ends, which lost 8 bases and 3 bases, there was a span of 14 bases. The CDR3 spells CASRALSSYEQYF. The CDR3 nucleotides read TGTGCCAGCCGGGCGCTTAGTAGCTACGAGCAGTACTTC.

This clonotype was recorded at least ten times. The V gene is TRBV7-9, the J gene TRBJ2-1, with 12 bases matching TRBD2. This CDR3 has 17 amino acids. The J segment lost 0 bases and the V segment lost 4 bases, leaving 4 bases of the junction unmatched. Germline V gene sequence: CDR1 SEHNR, CDR2 FQNEAQ (reference sequence). This CDR3 is CASSSRLAGASYNEQFF. Here the CDR3 DNA reads TGTGCCAGCAGCTCCAGACTAGCGGGAGCCTCCTACAATGAGCAGTTCTTC. The full variable domain, completed using reference TRBV7-9 and TRBJ2-1, is DTGVSQNPRHKITKRGQNVTFRCDPISEHNRLYWYRQTLGQGPEFLTYFQNEAQLEKSRLLSDRFSAERPKGSFSTLEIQRTEQGDSAMYLCASSSRLAGASYNEQFFGPGTRLTVL.